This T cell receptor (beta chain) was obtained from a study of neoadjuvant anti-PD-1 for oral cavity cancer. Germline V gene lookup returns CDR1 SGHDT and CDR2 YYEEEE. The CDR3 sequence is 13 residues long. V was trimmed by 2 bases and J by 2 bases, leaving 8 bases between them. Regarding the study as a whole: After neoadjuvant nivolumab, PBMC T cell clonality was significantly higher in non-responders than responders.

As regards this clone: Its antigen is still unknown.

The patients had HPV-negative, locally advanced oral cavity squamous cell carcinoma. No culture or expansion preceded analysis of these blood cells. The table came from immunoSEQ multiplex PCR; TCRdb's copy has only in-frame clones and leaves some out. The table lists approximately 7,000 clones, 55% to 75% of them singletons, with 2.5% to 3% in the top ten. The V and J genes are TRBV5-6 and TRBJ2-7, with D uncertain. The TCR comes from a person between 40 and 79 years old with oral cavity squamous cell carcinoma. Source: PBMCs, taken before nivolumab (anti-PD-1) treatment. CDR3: CASSLAPTYEQYF. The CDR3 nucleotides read TGTGCCAGCAGCTTAGCCCCAACCTACGAGCAGTACTTC.